These 8 T cell receptor beta chains were sequenced from one sample in a study of T cells in Graves' hyperthyroidism and ophthalmopathy. Amplified TCR beta CDR3 regions derived from RNA transcripts. The TCR CDR3 was amplified in a first-round RT-PCR using the HTBI primer set. From the multiplex PCR reads, TCRdb called clonotypes with MiXCR, one entry per CDR3 protein. The sample yields 550,000 to 700,000 distinct CDR3 sequences, about half seen once. Specimen: peripheral blood or thyroid tissue (not recorded which). The receptors stem from an adult woman with Graves' disease, either hyperthyroidism or ophthalmopathy (not recorded which).

This clonotype was seen repeatedly, ten times or more. An end of the junction does not agree with germline; a read error may underlie this. The chain is built from TRBV10-3 and TRBJ2-7; no clear D. CDR1 and CDR2 from the germline V gene are ENHRY and SYGVKD. The CDR3 extends over 13 amino acids. The CDR3 DNA is TGTGCCATCAGGGAGTACTTCAGGTACGAGCAGTACTTC. It codes for CAIREYFRYEQYF.

This clonotype was detected ten times or more. The chain joins TRBV10-3 to TRBJ1-4; possible D gene TRBD1, 6 bases. The V gene lost 5 bases and the J gene lost 5 bases, with 9 bases spanning the gap. The germline CDR1 and CDR2 sequences are ENHRY and SYGVKD. The CDR3 consists of 13 residues. The CDR3 spells CAISTQGNEKLFF. The CDR3 DNA follows: TGTGCCATCAGTACACAGGGAAATGAAAAACTGTTTTTT.

This clonotype has ten or more counts. CDR3 bases: TGTGCCAGCAGCGTAGGAGAGGGGGCCTCCCTCTACGAGCAGTACTTC. It encodes CASSVGEGASLYEQYF. The rearrangement links TRBV9 to TRBJ2-7; 7 bases align to TRBD1. Germline V gene data show CDR1 as SGDLS and CDR2 as YYNGEE. CDR3 length: 16 amino acids. Germline trimming cut 0 bases from V and 3 bases from J; bases unmatched to any gene: 9.

The V call is TRBV10-3, the J call TRBJ2-2, with D unclear. Per the germline V gene, CDR1 is ENHRY and CDR2 is SYGVKD. Trimming took 5 bases from V and 0 from J, leaving 4 bases between them. The CDR3 is 13 residues long. The CDR3 reads CAISTPNTGELFF. The CDR3 DNA follows: TGTGCCATCAGTACACCGAACACCGGGGAGCTGTTTTTT.

This chain uses TRBV20-1 with TRBJ1-1; no clear D. This CDR3 has 12 residues. Germline assignment: CDR1 DFQATT and CDR2 SNEGSKA (reference sequence). Trimming stripped 3 bases from V and 9 bases from J, with 14 bases between. CDR3 protein: CSASKAATKAFF. As DNA, the CDR3 is TGCAGTGCTAGTAAGGCGGCAACTAAAGCTTTCTTT.

This chain links TRBV7-3 with TRBJ2-5, with D tentatively TRBD2 (6 bases). The CDR3 runs 16 residues. With 4 bases removed from V and 5 bases from J, the gap between germline ends came to 20 bases. Germline assignment: CDR1 SGHTA and CDR2 FQGTGA. DNA for the CDR3: TGTGCCAGCAGCTCGGGACGGGAGTCGAGATTGGAGACCCAGTACTTC. Amino acid sequence: CASSSGRESRLETQYF.

This clonotype was counted ten times or more. The chain joins TRBV6-5 to TRBJ2-5; 12 bases map to TRBD2. Germline values: CDR1 MNHEY, CDR2 SVGAGI. This CDR3 region has 18 residues. V was clipped by 0 bases and J by 4 bases; unmatched bases: 9. The CDR3 DNA reads as TGTGCCAGCAGTTACTCCATGGGTCTAGCGGGAGGGGGAGAGACCCAGTACTTC. As protein: CASSYSMGLAGGGETQYF.

This clonotype was detected only once. This chain uses TRBV6-6 with TRBJ2-5, with 9 bases lining up with TRBD2. Trimming cost V 8 bases and J 4 bases; bases outside gene matches: 11. Germline-derived CDR1 and CDR2 are MNHNY and SVGAGI (reference sequence). CDR3 length equals 15 residues. The CDR3 region is CASRTPGAGGETQYF. CDR3 DNA: TGTGCCAGCCGTACCCCGGGAGCGGGAGGAGAGACCCAGTACTTC.